Sequencing of this T cell receptor (beta chain) was carried out in a study of blood T cell repertoires in COVID-19. Across the study: From the United States, Italy and Spain came samples of acute and convalescent COVID-19. Nucleic acid was either cDNA or gDNA, and it came from T cells, B-cell-depleted T cells, or PBMCs.

The CDR3 is 16 residues long. V shed 4 bases, J shed 1 base, and the junction held 9 bases outside the gene matches. Germline V gives CDR1 MGHRA, CDR2 YSYEKL. Per the study methods: Amplification of reference gene primers was used by the study to estimate nucleated cell counts. Clones were sequenced by immunoSEQ multiplex PCR, and TCRdb holds only the in-frame ones, with some missing. V, J and clone size were drawn from that table, and D and trimming were deduced from the DNA. The sample includes around 100,000 clones, about 90% seen only once; the top ten take 6.5% to 8%. This chain connects TRBV4-1 to TRBJ1-1; 7 bases map to TRBD1. Sequencing was carried out using peripheral blood. The sequence derives from a man aged 30 to 45 in a cohort sampled during active COVID-19. The CDR3 loop reads CASSPRQGLRNTEAFF. The CDR3 bases are TGCGCCAGCAGCCCCAGACAGGGTTTGAGGAACACTGAAGCTTTCTTT.